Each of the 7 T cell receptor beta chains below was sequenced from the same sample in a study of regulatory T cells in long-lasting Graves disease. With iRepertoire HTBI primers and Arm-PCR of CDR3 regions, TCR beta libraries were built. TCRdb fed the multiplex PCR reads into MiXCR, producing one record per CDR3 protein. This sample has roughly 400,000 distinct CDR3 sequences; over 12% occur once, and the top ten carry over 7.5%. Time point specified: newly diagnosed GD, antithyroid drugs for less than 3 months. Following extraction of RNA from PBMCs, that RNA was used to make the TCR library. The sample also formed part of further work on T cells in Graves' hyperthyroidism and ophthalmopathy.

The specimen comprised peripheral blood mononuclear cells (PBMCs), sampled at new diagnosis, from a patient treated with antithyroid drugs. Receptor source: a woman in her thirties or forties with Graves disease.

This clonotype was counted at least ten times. The CDR3 loop reads CASSLAEDSPLHF. The DNA for the CDR3 is TGCGCCAGCAGCTTGGCCGAGGATTCACCCCTCCACTTT. V gene TRBV5-1 combines with J gene TRBJ1-6; D is unresolved. Germline V gene data show CDR1 as SGHRS and CDR2 as YFSETQ. The V end was cut by 0 bases, the J end by 8 bases, with 6 bases between. This CDR3 spans 13 amino acids.

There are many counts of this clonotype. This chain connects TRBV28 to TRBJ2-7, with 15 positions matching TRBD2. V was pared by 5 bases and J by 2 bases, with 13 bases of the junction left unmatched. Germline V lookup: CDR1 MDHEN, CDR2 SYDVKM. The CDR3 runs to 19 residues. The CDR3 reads CASSQPPGLAGGETYEQYF. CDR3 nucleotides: TGTGCCAGCAGTCAACCGCCGGGACTAGCGGGAGGAGAGACCTACGAGCAGTACTTC.

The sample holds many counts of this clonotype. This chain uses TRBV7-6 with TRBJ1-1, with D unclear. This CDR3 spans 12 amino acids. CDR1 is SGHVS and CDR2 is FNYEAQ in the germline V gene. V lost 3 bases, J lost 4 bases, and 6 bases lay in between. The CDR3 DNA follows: TGTGCCAGCAGCTTCCCGGGCACTGAAGCTTTCTTT. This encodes CASSFPGTEAFF.

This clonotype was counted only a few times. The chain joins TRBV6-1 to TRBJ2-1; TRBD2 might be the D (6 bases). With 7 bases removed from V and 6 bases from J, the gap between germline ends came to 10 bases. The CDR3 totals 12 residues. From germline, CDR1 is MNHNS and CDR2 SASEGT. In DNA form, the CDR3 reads TGTGCCAGCACTGACGGGGGCAATGAGCAGTTCTTC. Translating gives CASTDGGNEQFF.

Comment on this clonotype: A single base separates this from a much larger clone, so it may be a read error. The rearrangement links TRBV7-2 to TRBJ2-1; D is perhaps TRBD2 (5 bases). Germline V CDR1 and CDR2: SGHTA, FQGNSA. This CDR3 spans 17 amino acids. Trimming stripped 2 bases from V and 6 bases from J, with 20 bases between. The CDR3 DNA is TGTGCCAGCAGCTTAAATCGAGGCGGGCCCACCTGCAATGAGCAGTTCTTC. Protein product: CASSLNRGGPTCNEQFF.

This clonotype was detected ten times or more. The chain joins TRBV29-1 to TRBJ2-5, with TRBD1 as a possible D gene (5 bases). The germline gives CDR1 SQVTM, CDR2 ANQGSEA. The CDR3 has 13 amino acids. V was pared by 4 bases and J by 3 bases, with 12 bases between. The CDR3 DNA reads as TGCAGCGTTGGTCCCCCGACAGAAGAGACCCAGTACTTC. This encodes CSVGPPTEETQYF. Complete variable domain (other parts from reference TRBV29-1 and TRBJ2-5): SAVISQKPSRDICQRGTSLTIQCQVDSQVTMMFWYRQQPGQSLTLIATANQGSEATYESGFVIDKFPISRPNLTFSTLTVSNMSPEDSSIYLCSVGPPTEETQYFGPGTRLLVL.

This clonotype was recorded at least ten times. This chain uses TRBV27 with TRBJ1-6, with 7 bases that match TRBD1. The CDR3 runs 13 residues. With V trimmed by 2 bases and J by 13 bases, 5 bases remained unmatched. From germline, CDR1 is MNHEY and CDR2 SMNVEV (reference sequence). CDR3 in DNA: TGTGCCAGCAGTTTAGAAGGGGGCCGGCCCCTCCACTTT. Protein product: CASSLEGGRPLHF.